This T cell receptor beta chain comes out of a study of neurological immune-mediated disorders (dated by TCRdb to the late 2010s). About the full investigation: Of the approximately 34 multiple sclerosis patients, some 30 had relapsing-remitting MS and 3 had secondary progressive MS. Peripheral blood TCR-beta repertoires from patients with HTLV-I-associated myelopathy (HAM/TSP), patients with multiple sclerosis, and healthy controls were compared in the study using UMI-based sequencing. Of the approximately 68 subjects in the cohort, around 14 were HAM/TSP patients, some 34 were multiple sclerosis patients, and approximately 20 were healthy controls. Longitudinal samples, technical triplicates and paired sorted CD4+ and CD8+ T-cell subsets, alongside PBMC samples, were included among the 90 to 130 TCR-beta libraries. Points the paper makes about the study in general: No association of the MS cluster with clinical or MRI features was observed, and the need for larger cohorts was stated by the authors. Expanded clones from different subjects shared no identical CDR3 amino acid sequences, which suggests that TCR-beta repertoires were private in all groups. TCR clonal expansion was highest in HAM/TSP patients and lowest in MS patients, with MS patients falling below even healthy controls. In a phylogenetic analysis, the repertoires of 18 out of 34 MS patients fell into a single cluster of related CDR3 sequences, pointing to a possible signature at the repertoire level.

Sorted-subset TCR libraries were prepared from approximately 1 million sorted CD4+ or CD8+ T cells. The multiple sclerosis patients were enrolled in a US clinical protocol that used magnetic resonance imaging to evaluate disease progression. PBMCs were separated from peripheral blood using Ficoll-Hypaque density gradient centrifugation and then cryopreserved in liquid nitrogen. The study also sequenced paired sorted CD4+ and CD8+ subsets from healthy controls, HAM/TSP patients and MS patients. The table lists this clonotype with many counts. Its antigen has not been determined. Base qualities are not provided; no much larger clone lies one nucleotide away. cDNA was synthesized by template-switch 5'RACE using a primer carrying a 10-nucleotide random unique molecular identifier by which each TCR transcript was tagged. Every sequencing run yielded over 190 million TCR-beta sequences covering 15-18 subjects. The RNeasy kit was used for extraction of total RNA. Using the KAPA Real-time Library Amplification kit, TCR-beta VDJ regions were amplified with primers for the TCR constant region and the 5'RACE anchor. Sample indexes and Illumina adaptors were added in a first PCR, and a second PCR then increased library yield. After purification with Ampure beads, the TCR product of roughly 650 bp was size-selected on a 2% E-gel SizeSelection system. Before pooling, libraries had their quality checked on a Bioanalyzer, their concentration measured with Qubit, and their quantity determined with the Kapa Library Quantification kit. An Illumina HiSeq 2500 was used to sequence the libraries paired-end at 2 x 150 bp. To increase sequence diversity, roughly 24-31% phiX was spiked into each library pool. For the original study's pipeline: The quality-filtered reads were processed with the UMI-based MiGEC pipeline, whose error correction step removed more than 80% of the raw TCR sequences. VDJ genes were aligned to IMGT germline references, and clonotypes were defined by unique CDR3 amino acid sequence plus V-J genes. Clonal expansion, Shannon diversity and CDR3 relatedness were evaluated with VDJtools (CalcPairwiseDistances, ClusterSamples), while phylogenetic trees were built in CLCbio workbench. A clone was classed as expanded if it had 8 or more unique UMIs, a cutoff based on coefficient-of-variation modelling across technical triplicates. TCRdb reanalyzed the raw reads on its own, using fastp at Q25 for trimming and MiXCR for clone calling, and kept in-frame beta chains. Rows are combined by CDR3 protein, so each entry shows the most common genes and DNA. The V and J calls and clone size come from TCRdb's table, not from the authors' own analysis. The sample contains 50,000 to 60,000 distinct CDR3 sequences, under 5% of them found a single time. 1.5% to 2% of the sample comes from the top ten.

Cut back by 1 base and 9 bases, the V and J ends lie 8 bases apart. Inclusive of the bounding cysteine and phenylalanine, the CDR3 is 13 residues long. The CDR3 DNA has 39 bases and is translated from base 1. Taken from the germline V gene, the CDR1 and CDR2 loops are SGHRS and YFSETQ. The rearrangement joined TRBV5-1 to TRBJ1-6; possibly the D gene is TRBD1, per 6 matching bases. The source material was CD4+ T cells from blood. This receptor was obtained from a woman between 40 and 55 years old with multiple sclerosis. The DNA reads as follows: TGCGCCAGCAGCTTGTCAGGGGCTTCACCCCTCCACTTT. Its translation reads: CASSLSGASPLHF.